This T cell receptor (beta chain) was captured by sequencing in a study of blood T cell repertoires in COVID-19 (dated by TCRdb to 2018 to 2020). Looking at the study overall: Collaborator samples came from the United States, Italy and Spain and covered acute and convalescent phases of COVID-19. The material from the prospective study consisted of cDNA or gDNA derived from T cells, B-cell-depleted T cells, or PBMCs. The dataset comprised deeply sampled blood TCRbeta repertoires from subjects exposed to, actively infected with, or recovered from COVID-19. The repertoires were made available in a free public database intended to serve as a resource for research on the immune response to SARS-CoV-2. Samples were obtained from the ongoing ImmuneRACE study (first 160 participants) and from about 1,300 subjects provided by 6 global collaborators. Nearly every sample came with metadata listing a de-identified subject ID, COVID-19 status, age in years and sex. Where available, HLA class I and class II types were taken from metadata supplied by the sample provider and were not determined by assay-based typing.

The collaborating institutions used their own protocols to collect whole blood in K2EDTA tubes. For TCRbeta analysis, collaborator samples were shipped as frozen whole blood, as isolated PBMCs, or as DNA extracted from either sample type. The full study reports these points: Clinical and demographic metadata were provided uncurated, with the amount varying by source and participant.

The count of this clone is one. This clone's antigen is unknown. No base-level quality is on record; no much larger clone is a single base apart. V is clipped by 0 bases and J by 0 bases, and the sequence between their germline boundaries is 6 bases long. There are 14 amino acids in the CDR3, from cysteine to phenylalanine inclusive. Only CDR3 DNA is held: 42 bases, read in frame from base 1. As encoded in the germline V gene, CDR1 is SGDLS while CDR2 is YYNGEE. The immunoSEQ Assay, a bias-controlled multiplex PCR, was used to amplify TCRbeta CDR3 regions from genomic DNA. In the source study's methods: The number of nucleated cells in each sample was estimated from the amplification of reference gene primers within the assay. Sequence reads were collapsed and filtered to measure the absolute abundance of every unique TCRbeta CDR3 rearrangement. For each sample, productive Simpson clonality was calculated as the square root of Simpson's diversity index over productive rearrangements. TCRdb took over this immuneACCESS table, retaining in-frame rearrangements with V and J assigned. Such tables are incomplete; in checked studies, under half of the missing clones stem from an unresolved V gene, and the remainder is unexplained. V, J and clone size derive from that table, while D and trimming were established from the DNA sequence. The sample table shows 56,000 or so clones, and 80% to 85% are seen once. More than 2.5% of the sample is held by the ten biggest clonotypes.

The sequencing input was peripheral blood. The V and J genes are TRBV9 and TRBJ1-1; perhaps TRBD1 is the D gene, with 5 bases matching. This clonotype was sampled from a man in his fifties or sixties with acute or convalescent COVID-19. The CDR3 here reads CASSVAGMNTEAFF. The DNA is as follows: TGTGCCAGCAGCGTAGCAGGGATGAACACTGAAGCTTTCTTT. Reference TRBV9 and TRBJ1-1 proteins supply the regions before and after the CDR3; the full variable domain is: DSGVTQTPKHLITATGQRVTLRCSPRSGDLSVYWYQQSLDQGLQFLIQYYNGEERAKGNILERFSAQQFPDLHSELNLSSLELGDSALYFCASSVAGMNTEAFFGQGTRLTVV.